These 7 T cell receptor beta chains were all obtained from the same sample, sequenced in a study of blood T cell repertoires in COVID-19. This table comes from immunoSEQ multiplex PCR, and its TCRdb copy is limited to in-frame clones, with some not included. This table holds 150,000 or so clones, about 89% found once. The specimen sequenced was peripheral blood. The receptor source for this set is a man between 60 and 75 years old with COVID-19, enrolled during active disease.

There are a few counts of this clone. The chain is built from TRBV29-1 and TRBJ1-2, with a weak D call TRBD1 (5 bases). CDR1 SQVTM and CDR2 ANQGSEA come from the germline V gene. V lost 7 bases, J lost 7 bases, and 19 bases lay in between. The length of the CDR3 is 13 residues. The DNA of the CDR3 is TGCAGCGGGGAAGTGGGGGGTGGCGGTGGCTACACCTTC. As protein: CSGEVGGGGGYTF.

This chain's CDR3 is CASSAHRGYTF. The CDR3 coding sequence is TGTGCCAGCAGTGCCCACAGGGGCTACACCTTC. This chain uses TRBV25-1 with TRBJ1-2, with TRBD1 as a possible D gene (5 bases). CDR3 length: 11 residues. Deletions cut 4 bases from V and 8 bases from J, with 8 bases between. Germline V CDR1 and CDR2: MGHDK, SYGVNS.

The CDR3 DNA is TGTGCCATCAGTGGCCATCCCGAGGGAACCGGGGAGCTGTTTTTT. It is translated as CAISGHPEGTGELFF. This chain uses TRBV10-3 with TRBJ2-2; D possibly corresponds to TRBD2 (5 bases). V lost 4 bases and J lost 5, with 14 bases in between. Germline V gene sequence: CDR1 ENHRY, CDR2 SYGVKD. This CDR3 is built from 15 residues.

The chain is built from TRBV27 and TRBJ2-3; TRBD2 matches at 10 bases. J gave up 0 bases and V 0 bases, and 9 bases lay outside the gene matches. Germline V gene lookup returns CDR1 MNHEY and CDR2 SMNVEV (reference sequence). CDR3 length: 19 residues. The CDR3 protein is CASSLSLPSGGASTDTQYF. The CDR3 nucleotides read TGTGCCAGCAGTTTATCTCTGCCTAGCGGGGGAGCTAGCACAGATACGCAGTATTTT.

The chain employs TRBV7-9 and TRBJ1-5, with D tentatively TRBD1 (5 bases). Germline CDR1 SEHNR, CDR2 FQNEAQ (reference sequence). With 4 bases removed from V and 4 bases from J, the gap between germline ends came to 11 bases. The CDR3 contains 14 residues. The CDR3 DNA follows: TGTGCCAGCAGCTCCGACAGCACAAATCAGCCCCAGCATTTT. It specifies CASSSDSTNQPQHF.

The genes are TRBV18 and TRBJ1-4, with D unclear. The CDR3 totals 14 residues. In germline, CDR1 is KGHSH, CDR2 LQKENI. V was clipped by 1 base and J by 3 bases, with 6 bases between them. The CDR3 sequence: CASSPRQANEKLFF. CDR3 nucleotides: TGTGCCAGCTCACCACGGCAGGCTAATGAAAAACTGTTTTTT.

V usage is TRBV9 and J usage is TRBJ1-4; 8 bases match TRBD1. Germline-derived CDR1 and CDR2 are SGDLS and YYNGEE. The CDR3 has 15 residues. With 3 bases clipped from V and 7 bases from J, the junction kept 8 bases outside the gene matches. CDR3 region: CASSGAGTGGEKLFF. In DNA form, the CDR3 reads TGTGCCAGCAGCGGGGCCGGGACAGGCGGTGAAAAACTGTTTTTT. Filled out from reference TRBV9 and TRBJ1-4, the complete variable domain reads DSGVTQTPKHLITATGQRVTLRCSPRSGDLSVYWYQQSLDQGLQFLIQYYNGEERAKGNILERFSAQQFPDLHSELNLSSLELGDSALYFCASSGAGTGGEKLFFGSGTQLSVL.